Each of the 12 T cell receptor beta chains below was sequenced from the same sample in a study of blood T cell repertoires in COVID-19. The method was immunoSEQ multiplex PCR; TCRdb's version includes in-frame clones alone and lacks a portion of them. The sample contains under 250,000 clones, 88% of which appear only once. Sample: peripheral blood. These receptor sequences come from a man in his forties or fifties with COVID-19, enrolled during active disease.

The genes are TRBV7-9 and TRBJ1-1; possible D gene TRBD1, 6 bases. This CDR3 contains 15 residues. Germline V CDR1 and CDR2: SEHNR, FQNEAQ (reference sequence). The V gene lost 5 bases and the J gene lost 7 bases, with 20 bases spanning the gap. CDR3 DNA: TGTGCCAGCAGCCTAGACTTTTTAGGGGACATTGAAGCTTTCTTT. Translation: CASSLDFLGDIEAFF.

The chain joins TRBV5-1 to TRBJ1-2; TRBD1 matches at 8 bases. The V segment lost 1 base and the J segment 7 bases; nucleotides outside the gene matches: 9. This CDR3 has 15 residues. The germline CDR1 and CDR2 sequences are SGHRS and YFSETQ. DNA for the CDR3: TGCGCCAGCAGCTTGTTCGGGACAGGTTCTGCTGGCTACACCTTC. Translating it yields CASSLFGTGSAGYTF.

The chain combines TRBV13 with TRBJ2-7; 10 positions agree with TRBD1. With 3 bases clipped from V and 3 bases from J, the junction kept 5 bases outside the gene matches. The CDR3 runs to 15 residues. Germline V gives CDR1 PRHDT, CDR2 FYEKMQ (reference sequence). The CDR3 coding sequence is TGTGCCAGCAGCTTCTCTGGGACAGGGGTCTACGAGCAGTACTTC. Its protein is CASSFSGTGVYEQYF. Looking up the rest from reference TRBV13 and TRBJ2-7 gives the full variable domain: AAGVIQSPRHLIKEKRETATLKCYPIPRHDTVYWYQQGPGQDPQFLISFYEKMQSDKGSIPDRFSAQQFSDYHSELNMSSLELGDSALYFCASSFSGTGVYEQYFGPGTRLTVT.

This CDR3 reads CASSSGGNSYNEQFF. DNA of the CDR3: TGTGCCAGCAGTTCAGGGGGAAACTCCTACAATGAGCAGTTCTTC. The chain carries TRBV28 and TRBJ2-1, with TRBD1 identical over 7 bases. Germline CDR1 reads MDHEN; CDR2 reads SYDVKM. With V trimmed by 4 bases and J by 0 bases, 3 bases remained unmatched. The CDR3 runs 15 residues.

J is TRBJ1-2 and V is TRBV2, with D possibly TRBD1 on 6 matching bases. Germline V gives CDR1 SNHLY, CDR2 FYNNEI. CDR3 length: 12 amino acids. V was shortened by 3 bases and J by 8 bases, with 10 bases between the two germline ends. This chain's CDR3 is CASSDYRDGYTF. The CDR3 bases are TGTGCCAGCAGTGATTACAGGGACGGCTACACCTTC.

The chain joins TRBV7-2 to TRBJ1-2, with D possibly matching TRBD1 (6 bases). CDR3 length: 15 residues. Germline V gene lookup returns CDR1 SGHTA and CDR2 FQGNSA. V dropped 5 bases and J dropped 5 bases, with 18 bases sitting between them. The CDR3 sequence: CASSARTTGPYGYTF. DNA for the CDR3: TGTGCCAGCAGCGCCAGAACGACAGGCCCGTATGGCTACACCTTC.

This clone was observed once. The CDR3 spells CASSYQAGQSEQYF. The CDR3, as DNA: TGTGCCAGCAGTTACCAAGCGGGACAATCCGAGCAGTACTTC. The V call is TRBV6-5, the J call TRBJ2-7; D may be TRBD2 (7 bases). Trimming took off 2 bases at V and 6 bases at J, with 14 bases between the two ends. In germline, CDR1 is MNHEY, CDR2 SVGAGI. The length of the CDR3 is 14 residues.

CDR3 in DNA: TGCGCCAGCAGCTTGATGGGACTAGCATCAGATACGCAGTATTTT. Its translation is CASSLMGLASDTQYF. This rearrangement joins TRBV5-1 to TRBJ2-3; 9 positions agree with TRBD2. The germline CDR1 and CDR2 sequences are SGHRS and YFSETQ. The ends lost 1 base at V and 4 bases at J; junction bases unmatched: 4. The CDR3 totals 15 residues.

The gene calls are TRBV18 and TRBJ1-3, with TRBD1 identical over 8 bases. This CDR3 region has 16 residues. CDR1 KGHSH and CDR2 LQKENI come from the germline V gene. Trimming at V came to 3 bases and at J to 3 bases, leaving 7 bases not matched to a gene. CDR3 protein: CASSPNTGGLGNTIYF. CDR3 DNA sequence: TGTGCCAGCTCACCGAATACAGGGGGTCTTGGAAACACCATATATTTT.

The J gene is TRBJ1-1, the V gene TRBV6-1; D is perhaps TRBD1 (5 bases). The V end lost 2 bases, the J end lost 4 bases, and 14 bases lay between the germline ends. Germline loops: CDR1 MNHNS, CDR2 SASEGT. The CDR3 runs 15 residues. The CDR3 DNA is TGTGCCAGCAGTGAAATTCTGGGGGGTGGCACTGAAGCTTTCTTT. Translated: CASSEILGGGTEAFF.

The rearrangement links TRBV3-1 (or the pseudogene TRBV3-2) to TRBJ1-1, with D perhaps matching TRBD1 (6 bases). Trimming took 5 bases from V and 4 from J, leaving 11 bases between them. In germline, CDR1 is LGHDT, CDR2 YNNKEL (reference sequence). The CDR3 loop spans 13 amino acids. As DNA, the CDR3 is TGTGCCAGCAGCATACAGGGTCCCACTGAAGCTTTCTTT. Its protein product is CASSIQGPTEAFF.

On this clone itself: This same CDR3 is encoded by further DNA sequences in the sample. The genes are TRBV5-1 and TRBJ2-7; 8 nucleotides match TRBD1. CDR3 length: 14 amino acids. Germline CDR1 SGHRS, CDR2 YFSETQ. Losses at the gene ends were 2 bases for V and 3 bases for J; bases not matched to a gene: 4. CDR3 loop: CASSFRGRDYEQYF. The CDR3 bases are TGCGCCAGCAGCTTCAGGGGGCGCGACTACGAGCAGTACTTC.